This TCR beta chain was sequenced in a study of early T cells in non-severe SARS-CoV-2 infection. Unique molecular identifiers were affixed to single, distinct cDNA molecules. MiXCR, run by TCRdb on the 5' RACE reads, gives a single entry per CDR3 protein. The repertoire holds 50,000 to 70,000 distinct CDR3 sequences, with more than 12% as singletons. There are many counts of this clonotype. Per germline, CDR1 SQVTM and CDR2 ANQGSEA. Trimming removed 4 bases from V and 5 bases from J, with 6 bases in between. This CDR3 is built from 10 residues. The sequencing used whole blood, collected at baseline. The chain employs TRBV29-1 and TRBJ2-7; no definite D call. The clonotype comes from an adult who was a healthcare worker with PCR-confirmed SARS-CoV-2 infection or an uninfected control (not recorded which). The CDR3 DNA follows: TGCAGCGTTGCAGCGAACGAGCAGTACTTC. Amino acids: CSVAANEQYF.